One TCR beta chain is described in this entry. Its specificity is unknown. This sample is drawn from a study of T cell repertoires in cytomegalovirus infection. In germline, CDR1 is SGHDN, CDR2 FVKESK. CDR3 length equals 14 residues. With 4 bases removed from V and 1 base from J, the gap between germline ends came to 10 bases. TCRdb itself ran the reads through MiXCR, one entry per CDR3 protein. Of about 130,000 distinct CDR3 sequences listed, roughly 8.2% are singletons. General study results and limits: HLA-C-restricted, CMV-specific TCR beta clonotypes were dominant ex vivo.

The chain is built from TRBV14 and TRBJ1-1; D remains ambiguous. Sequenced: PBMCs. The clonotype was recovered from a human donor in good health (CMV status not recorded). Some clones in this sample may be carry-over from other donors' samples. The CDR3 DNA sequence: TGTGCCAGCAGCCTGTTACACGGGAACACTGAAGCTTTCTTT. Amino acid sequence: CASSLLHGNTEAFF.